Each of the 13 T cell receptor beta chains below was sequenced from the same sample in a study of T cell responses to AZD1222 COVID-19 vaccine (TCRdb year 2021). The library was obtained by the immunoSEQ multiplex PCR assay. As stored in TCRdb, this immuneACCESS dataset retains in-frame rearrangements with V and J assigned. A fraction of the clones does not appear; measured against another copy, unresolved V genes explain less than half of the discrepancy, and the remainder lacks a known reason. The sample data list roughly 110,000 clones, and 92% of these were observed just once. 8.5% to 10% of the sample rests with the top ten. This specimen's time point label, interpreted: about 28 days (+/-7) after the second vaccine dose. The source material was peripheral blood, sampled 28 days after the second AZD1222 dose. The receptor set was obtained from an adult who received the AZD1222 COVID-19 vaccine.

The rearrangement joins TRBV7-9 to TRBJ1-6; D not resolved. CDR1 is SEHNR, CDR2 FQNEAQ, per germline (reference sequence). The V and J ends lost 3 bases and 8 bases respectively, with 8 bases between them. This CDR3 region has 13 residues. The CDR3 spells CASSFGKYSPLHF. CDR3 coding DNA: TGTGCCAGCAGCTTTGGGAAGTATTCACCCCTCCACTTT.

This clone turned up a few times. The chain carries TRBV13 and TRBJ2-1, with 14 bases fitting TRBD2. This CDR3 is built from 21 residues. Germline V gives CDR1 PRHDT, CDR2 FYEKMQ (reference sequence). V lost 4 bases to trimming and J lost 5 bases; unmatched junction nucleotides: 19. For the CDR3, the DNA is TGTGCCAGCAGCTCCAGCCGGGTGGGACTAGCGGGGGCCCTGCTAAACAATGAGCAGTTCTTC. This codes for CASSSSRVGLAGALLNNEQFF.

The genes are TRBV20-1 and TRBJ2-7; no reliable D call. Trimming removed 3 bases from V and 0 bases from J, with 18 bases in between. The CDR3 covers 16 residues. From germline, CDR1 is DFQATT and CDR2 SNEGSKA (reference sequence). In nucleotides, the CDR3 is TGCAGTGCTAGTTACCCCACCGGTGTGAGCTCCTACGAGCAGTACTTC. Amino acids: CSASYPTGVSSYEQYF.

This sequence joins TRBV5-5 and TRBJ2-7; D ambiguous. With 3 bases removed from V and 0 bases from J, the gap between germline ends came to 7 bases. Germline-derived CDR1 and CDR2 are SGHKS and YYEKEE (reference sequence). The CDR3 runs 13 residues. The CDR3 nucleotides are TGTGCCAGCAGCTCCCTCAACTCCTACGAGCAGTACTTC. The encoded protein is CASSSLNSYEQYF.

The chain recombines TRBV2 with TRBJ1-2, with D unclear. V was shortened by 5 bases and J by 0 bases, with 4 bases between the two germline ends. The CDR3 runs to 12 residues. Germline lookup yields CDR1 SNHLY and CDR2 FYNNEI. The CDR3 DNA follows: TGTGCCAGCAGTATAACTAACTATGGCTACACCTTC. Translation gives CASSITNYGYTF.

The chain employs TRBV27 and TRBJ1-3; no reliable D call. CDR3 length equals 13 residues. Germline-derived CDR1 and CDR2 are MNHEY and SMNVEV (reference sequence). The V end lost 7 bases, the J end lost 0 bases, and 7 bases lay between the germline ends. CDR3: CASKEDSGNTIYF. CDR3 nucleotide sequence: TGTGCCAGCAAGGAGGACTCTGGAAACACCATATATTTT.

This clone showed up just a few times. The chain employs TRBV7-9 and TRBJ1-2; tentative D call: TRBD1 (5 bases). V was cut by 5 bases and J by 4 bases, with 17 bases left in between. The germline CDR1 and CDR2 sequences are SEHNR and FQNEAQ (reference sequence). The CDR3 consists of 15 residues. The CDR3 region has the DNA TGTGCCAGCAGCGCTGATCACGGGGCAAGCTATGGCTACACCTTC. This sequence encodes CASSADHGASYGYTF.

The chain joins TRBV7-2 to TRBJ1-5; no clear D. V lost 2 bases and J 7 bases, leaving 9 bases between the germline ends. The V gene's germline CDR1 is SGHTA and CDR2 FQGNSA. The CDR3 runs to 13 residues. In nucleotides, the CDR3 is TGTGCCAGCAGCTTAAAAATCGGGCAGCCCCAGCATTTT. Protein: CASSLKIGQPQHF.

CDR3 region: CASNPDRGPYAFF. The CDR3 DNA is TGTGCCAGCAACCCGGACAGGGGGCCCTACGCTTTCTTT. The chain recombines TRBV28 with TRBJ1-1; 11 nucleotides align to TRBD1. The CDR3 contains 13 residues. CDR1 and CDR2 (germline): MDHEN, SYDVKM. J lost 11 bases, V lost 7 bases, and 9 bases had no gene match.

The chain uses TRBV5-4 and TRBJ2-1; TRBD1 is a possible D gene (6 bases). The CDR3 has 14 residues. The V gene lost 0 bases and the J gene lost 9 bases, with 13 bases spanning the gap. Looked up from germline, CDR1 is SGHNT and CDR2 is YYREEE (reference sequence). The CDR3 DNA is TGTGCCAGCAGCTTGGACCCACTAGGGGGTGAGCAGTTCTTC. The encoded protein is CASSLDPLGGEQFF.

The chain combines TRBV24-1 with TRBJ2-1; 7 bases align to TRBD2. CDR1 is KGHDR and CDR2 is SFDVKD in the germline V gene. The CDR3 is 16 amino acids. Trimming removed 1 base from V and 5 bases from J; junction bases left unmatched: 7. CDR3 sequence reads: CATSDFGGGPHNEQFF. The CDR3 DNA reads as TGTGCCACCAGTGATTTCGGGGGAGGGCCCCACAATGAGCAGTTCTTC.

This clone was found once. The chain couples TRBV27 to TRBJ1-5; no clear D gene. This CDR3 comprises 15 residues. Germline V gene data show CDR1 as MNHEY and CDR2 as SMNVEV (reference sequence). V was clipped by 7 bases and J by 3 bases, with 16 bases between them. The CDR3 region has the DNA TGTGCCAGCATGGGCCACCCTGGTCTCAATCAGCCCCAGCATTTT. The encoded protein is CASMGHPGLNQPQHF.

The J gene is TRBJ2-7, the V gene TRBV10-1, with 9 positions matching TRBD1. From germline, CDR1 is WNHNN and CDR2 SYGVQD (reference sequence). Trimming took 6 bases from V and 2 from J; bases not matched to a gene: 8. This CDR3 has 15 amino acids. CDR3 region: CASSQAGTGTYEQYF. CDR3 nucleotide sequence: TGCGCCAGCAGCCAGGCCGGGACAGGGACCTACGAGCAGTACTTC.